The clone carrying this T cell receptor (beta chain) was observed a few times. What it recognizes is unknown. The sample is drawn from a study of T cells after yellow fever vaccination. Universal primer sites and UMIs were introduced during 5'RACE template-switching synthesis of TCR cDNA. From the 5' RACE reads, TCRdb called clonotypes with MiXCR, one entry per CDR3 protein. The sample carries just under 600,000 distinct CDR3 sequences, approximately 15% recorded once. Study-level results: Subsequent booster samples again held most clones from primary vaccination (around 96% CD4, about 85% CD8). Sorted repertoires could include abundant contaminating clonotypes from bulk cells.

The CDR3 contains 16 residues. Trimming removed 1 base from V and 5 bases from J, with 17 bases in between. The germline V gene encodes CDR1 LGHNA and CDR2 YSLEER. This receptor was taken from a man aged 30 to 39 who received the YFV17D yellow fever vaccine. This rearrangement joins TRBV4-3 to TRBJ2-5; weak D call: TRBD2 (6 bases). The sample in question was PBMCs, obtained on the day of the yellow fever booster vaccination. The CDR3 DNA is TGCGCCAGCAGCCAAGGAGGCGGGGTGGGTGTGGAGACCCAGTACTTC. Translating it yields CASSQGGGVGVETQYF.